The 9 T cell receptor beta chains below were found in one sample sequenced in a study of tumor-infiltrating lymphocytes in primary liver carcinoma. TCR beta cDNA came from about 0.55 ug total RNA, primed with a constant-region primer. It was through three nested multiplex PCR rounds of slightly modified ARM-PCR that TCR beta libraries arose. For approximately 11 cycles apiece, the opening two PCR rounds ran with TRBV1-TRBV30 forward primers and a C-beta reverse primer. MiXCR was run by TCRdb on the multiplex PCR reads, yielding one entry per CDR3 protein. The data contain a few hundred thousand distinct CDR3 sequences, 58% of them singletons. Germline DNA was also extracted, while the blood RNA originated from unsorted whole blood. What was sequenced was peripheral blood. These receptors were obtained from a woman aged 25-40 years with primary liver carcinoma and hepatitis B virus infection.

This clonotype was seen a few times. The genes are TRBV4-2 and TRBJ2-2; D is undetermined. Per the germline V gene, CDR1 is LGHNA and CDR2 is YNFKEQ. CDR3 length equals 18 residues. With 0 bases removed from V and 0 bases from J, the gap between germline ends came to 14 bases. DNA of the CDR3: TGTGCCAGCAGCCAAGATCCGATTCGTTGGACGAACACCGGGGAGCTGTTTTTT. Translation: CASSQDPIRWTNTGELFF.

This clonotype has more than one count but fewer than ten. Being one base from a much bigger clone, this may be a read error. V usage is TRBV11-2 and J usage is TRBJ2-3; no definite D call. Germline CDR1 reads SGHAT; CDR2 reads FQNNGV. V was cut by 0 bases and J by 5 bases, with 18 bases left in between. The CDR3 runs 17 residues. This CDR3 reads CASSLDTGPRMGDTQYF. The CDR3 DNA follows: TGTGCCAGCAGCTTAGACACGGGCCCTAGGATGGGAGATACGCAGTATTTT.

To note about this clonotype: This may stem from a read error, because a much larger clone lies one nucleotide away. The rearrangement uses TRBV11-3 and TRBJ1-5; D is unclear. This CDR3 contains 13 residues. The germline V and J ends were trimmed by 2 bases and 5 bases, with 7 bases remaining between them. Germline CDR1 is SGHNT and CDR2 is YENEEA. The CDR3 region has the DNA TGTGCCAGCAGCTTATCGGAGGATCAGCCCCAGCATTTT. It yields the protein CASSLSEDQPQHF. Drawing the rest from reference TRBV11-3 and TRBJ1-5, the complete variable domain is EAGVVQSPRYKIIEKKQPVAFWCNPISGHNTLYWYLQNLGQGPELLIRYENEEAVDDSQLPKDRFSAERLKGVDSTLKIQPAELGDSAVYLCASSLSEDQPQHFGDGTRLSIL.

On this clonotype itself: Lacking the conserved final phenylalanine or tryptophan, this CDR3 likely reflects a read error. The CDR3 loop is CARVGGRRYEQYL. CDR3 DNA: TGTGCCAGGGTGGGTGGGAGGCGGTACGAGCAGTACTTA. The rearrangement joins TRBV11-2 to TRBJ2-7; D is possibly TRBD2 (6 bases). This CDR3 is 13 amino acids long. Looked up from germline, CDR1 is SGHAT and CDR2 is FQNNGV. Between the trimmed V and J ends, which lost 9 bases and 4 bases, there was a span of 16 bases.

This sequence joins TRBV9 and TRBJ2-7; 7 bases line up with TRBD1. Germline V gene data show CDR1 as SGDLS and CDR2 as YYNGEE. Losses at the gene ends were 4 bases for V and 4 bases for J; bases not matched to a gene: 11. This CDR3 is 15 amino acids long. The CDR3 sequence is CASSRDSYFGYEQYF. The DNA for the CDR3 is TGTGCCAGCAGCCGGGACAGCTATTTTGGATACGAGCAGTACTTC.

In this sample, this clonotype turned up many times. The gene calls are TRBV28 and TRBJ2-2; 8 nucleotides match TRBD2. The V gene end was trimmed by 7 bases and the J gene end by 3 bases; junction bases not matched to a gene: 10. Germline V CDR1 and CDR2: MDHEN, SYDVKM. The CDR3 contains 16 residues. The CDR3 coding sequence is TGTGCCAGCACCTCGGGGGCGGGAGGAGACACCGGGGAGCTGTTTTTT. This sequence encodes CASTSGAGGDTGELFF.

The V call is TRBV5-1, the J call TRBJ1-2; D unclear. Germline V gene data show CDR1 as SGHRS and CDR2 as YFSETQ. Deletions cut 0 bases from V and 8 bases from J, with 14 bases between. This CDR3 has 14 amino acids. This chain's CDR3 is CASSLAGTGEGYTF. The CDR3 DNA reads TGCGCCAGCAGCTTGGCCGGCACTGGGGAAGGCTACACCTTC.

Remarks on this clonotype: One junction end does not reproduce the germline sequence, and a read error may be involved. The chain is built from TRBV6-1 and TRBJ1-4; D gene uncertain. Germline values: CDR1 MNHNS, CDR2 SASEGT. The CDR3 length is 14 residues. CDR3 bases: TGTGCCAGCAGATTAGTTGCAACTAATGAAAAACAGTTTTTT. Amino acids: CASRLVATNEKQFF.

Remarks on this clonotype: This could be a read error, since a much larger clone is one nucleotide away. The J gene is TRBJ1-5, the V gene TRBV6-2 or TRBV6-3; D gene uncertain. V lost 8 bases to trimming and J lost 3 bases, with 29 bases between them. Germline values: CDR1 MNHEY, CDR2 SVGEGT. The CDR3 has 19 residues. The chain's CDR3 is CASPQQCCNQLRDNQPQHF. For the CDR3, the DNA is TGTGCCAGCCCACAACAGTGTTGCAATCAGCTCCGAGACAATCAGCCCCAGCATTTT.